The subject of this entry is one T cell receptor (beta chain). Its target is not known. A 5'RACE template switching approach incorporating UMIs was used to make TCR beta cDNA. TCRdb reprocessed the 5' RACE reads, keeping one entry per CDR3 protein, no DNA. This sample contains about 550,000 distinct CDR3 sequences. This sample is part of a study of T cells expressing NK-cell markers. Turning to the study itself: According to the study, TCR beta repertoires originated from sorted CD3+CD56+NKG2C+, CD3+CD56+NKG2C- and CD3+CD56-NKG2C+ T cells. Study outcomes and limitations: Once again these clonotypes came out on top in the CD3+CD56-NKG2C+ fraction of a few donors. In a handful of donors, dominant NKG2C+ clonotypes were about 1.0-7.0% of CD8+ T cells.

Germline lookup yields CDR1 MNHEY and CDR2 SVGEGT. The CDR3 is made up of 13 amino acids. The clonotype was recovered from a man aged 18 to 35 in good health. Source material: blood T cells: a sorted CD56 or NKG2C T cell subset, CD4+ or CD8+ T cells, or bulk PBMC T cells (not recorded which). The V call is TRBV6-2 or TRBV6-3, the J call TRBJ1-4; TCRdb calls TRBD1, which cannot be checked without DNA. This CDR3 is CASNAGKVEKLFF.